This T cell receptor beta chain derives from a study of T cell changes during pregnancy in multiple sclerosis. Assay: immunoSEQ multiplex PCR; the TCRdb copy retains only in-frame clones and omits some. Here the sample spans 85,000 to 110,000 clones, about 90% being singletons. V shed 3 bases, J shed 10 bases, and the junction held 7 bases outside the gene matches. CDR1 MDHEN and CDR2 SYDVKM come from the germline V gene. This CDR3 is 16 amino acids long. The chain links TRBV28 to TRBJ2-2, with TRBD2 matching over 14 bases. This TCR derives from a female donor with multiple sclerosis, enrolled in a pregnancy study. Material: peripheral blood, obtained after pregnancy. CDR3 residues: CASSFKGLAGAPELFF. The CDR3 DNA reads TGTGCCAGCAGTTTTAAGGGACTAGCGGGAGCGCCGGAGCTGTTTTTT.